Shown below are 14 T cell receptor beta chains from a single sample sequenced in a study of spatial heterogeneity in lung cancer. Time point reported: sample taken at primary tumor resection. TCRdb re-analysed the 5' RACE reads in MiXCR, keeping a single row per CDR3 protein. Here the sample spans fewer than 16,000 distinct CDR3 sequences, about 3.9% being singletons. Sequenced here: normal lung tissue next to the tumor, sampled at surgery. Receptors were obtained from a male donor with early-stage non-small cell lung cancer.

This clonotype appeared many times. This beta chain slipped into a library made for alpha chains as a stray read, so its size is not meaningful. This sequence joins TRBV4-1 and TRBJ2-7; the match to TRBD2 covers 11 bases. Germline CDR1 reads MGHRA; CDR2 reads YSYEKL. With 2 bases clipped from V and 4 bases from J, the junction kept 16 bases outside the gene matches. This CDR3 is built from 19 residues. The CDR3 coding sequence is TGCGCCAGCAGCCAACGAACGGGACTAGCGGACAAGAAGCGGTACGAGCAGTACTTC. Translating it yields CASSQRTGLADKKRYEQYF.

The table lists this clonotype with many counts. This beta chain is a stray read from a library made for alpha chains; its abundance is not meaningful. The chain has TRBV11-3 and TRBJ2-3; TRBD2 matches 13 bases. Germline assignment: CDR1 SGHNT and CDR2 YENEEA. Unmatched junction bases numbered 12, after V lost 8 bases and J lost 10 bases. The CDR3 runs 15 residues. CDR3: CASRGLAGVLGAQYF. CDR3 coding DNA: TGTGCCAGCCGAGGACTAGCGGGAGTTCTAGGGGCGCAGTATTTT.

At least ten counts were recorded for this clonotype. The library was prepared for alpha chains; this beta chain is a stray read, so its frequency means little. The chain links TRBV7-9 to TRBJ1-2; D unresolved. The germline gives CDR1 SEHNR, CDR2 FQNEAQ (reference sequence). CDR3 length: 13 amino acids. The V and J ends lost 5 bases and 3 bases respectively, with 10 bases between them. CDR3 nucleotides: TGTGCCAGCAGCCTTAACGCCGACTATGGCTACACCTTC. It translates to CASSLNADYGYTF.

This clonotype was counted many times. A library prepared for alpha chains yielded this beta chain as an off-target read; its size is of little meaning. The chain joins TRBV6-6 to TRBJ2-7; 13 nucleotides agree with TRBD2. Germline lookup yields CDR1 MNHNY and CDR2 SVGAGI (reference sequence). There are 14 residues in the CDR3. V shed 7 bases and J 3 bases; nucleotides not matched to a gene: 3. CDR3 bases: TGTGCCAGCACCCGGACTAGCGGGAGCTACGAGCAGTACTTC. The encoded protein is CASTRTSGSYEQYF.

This clonotype was found many times. This beta chain appears as a stray read in a library generated for alpha chains; its size is not informative. The V call is TRBV12-3 or TRBV12-4, the J call TRBJ1-1; D unclear. The V and J ends lost 2 bases and 5 bases respectively, with 12 bases between them. The CDR3 contains 14 residues. CDR3 sequence: CASSLQSGGTEAFF. The DNA of the CDR3 is TGTGCCAGCAGTTTACAAAGCGGAGGGACTGAAGCTTTCTTT.

This clonotype was recorded many times. This beta chain is off target for a library built for alpha chains, so its abundance means little. V usage is TRBV28 and J usage is TRBJ1-1, with unresolved D. Trimming left V 2 bases short and J 6 bases short, with 13 bases between. The CDR3 is 14 residues long. Germline values: CDR1 MDHEN, CDR2 SYDVKM. CDR3 loop: CASSLVGGSPEAFF. The CDR3, as DNA: TGTGCCAGCAGTTTAGTCGGCGGGAGTCCTGAAGCTTTCTTT.

This clonotype was observed at least ten times. This beta chain is an off-target read within a library intended for alpha chains, so its frequency means little. CDR3 region: CASSQATIVSKAGGSYEQYF. CDR3 nucleotide sequence: TGCGCCAGCAGCCAAGCGACTATTGTATCTAAGGCGGGAGGATCCTACGAGCAGTACTTC. This chain uses TRBV4-1 with TRBJ2-7, with TRBD2 matching over 8 bases. Trimming took 1 base from V and 1 from J; bases not matched to a gene: 18. Germline V CDR1 and CDR2: MGHRA, YSYEKL. The length of the CDR3 is 20 residues.

Many counts were recorded for this clonotype. A library prepared for alpha chains yielded this beta chain as an off-target read; its size is of little meaning. The rearrangement joins TRBV7-9 to TRBJ2-5; perhaps TRBD2 as D (6 bases). This CDR3 has 14 amino acids. Germline loops: CDR1 SEHNR, CDR2 FQNEAQ (reference sequence). Trimming removed 5 bases from V and 1 base from J, with 11 bases in between. The CDR3 reads CASSGGLPQETQYF. Written as DNA, the CDR3 is TGTGCCAGCAGCGGGGGACTGCCCCAAGAGACCCAGTACTTC.

This clonotype was counted many times. This beta chain lies outside the target of a library built for alpha chains; its clone size means little. This chain connects TRBV24-1 to TRBJ2-1; 14 bases match TRBD2. The germline gives CDR1 KGHDR, CDR2 SFDVKD. V lost 3 bases, J lost 6 bases, and 6 bases stayed unmatched. CDR3 length equals 17 residues. In DNA form, the CDR3 reads TGTGCCACCAGTGATCGTGTGGGACTAGCGGGAGTCAATGAGCAGTTCTTC. As protein: CATSDRVGLAGVNEQFF.

Many counts were recorded for this clonotype. This beta chain is a stray sequence in a library constructed for alpha chains; its clone size is not meaningful. V gene TRBV29-1 combines with J gene TRBJ2-7; TRBD1 might be the D (6 bases). Trimming took off 6 bases at V and 2 bases at J, with 11 bases between the two ends. The germline CDR1 and CDR2 sequences are SQVTM and ANQGSEA. This CDR3 is 12 amino acids long. In nucleotides, the CDR3 is TGCAGCGTATCAGGGGCCCCCTACGAGCAGTACTTC. Amino acids: CSVSGAPYEQYF.

Many counts were recorded for this clonotype. Because this beta chain is a stray read in a library intended to capture alpha chains, its abundance should not be given much weight. The V and J genes are TRBV7-2 and TRBJ2-3; tentative D call: TRBD2 (5 bases). V lost 6 bases and J 2 bases, leaving 15 bases between the germline ends. CDR3 size: 15 residues. In germline, CDR1 is SGHTA, CDR2 FQGNSA. Written as DNA, the CDR3 is TGTGCCAGCAGAGGTCGGCTAGCCAACACAGATACGCAGTATTTT. Translating gives CASRGRLANTDTQYF.

Comment on this clonotype: This beta chain slipped into a library made for alpha chains as a stray read, so its size is not meaningful. The chain recombines TRBV6-5 with TRBJ2-5, with D unclear. This CDR3 region has 12 residues. CDR1 is MNHEY and CDR2 is SVGAGI in the germline V gene. The germline V and J ends were trimmed by 0 bases and 5 bases, with 4 bases remaining between them. The CDR3 here is CASSYSGETQYF. The CDR3 DNA reads TGTGCCAGCAGTTACTCGGGGGAGACCCAGTACTTC.

Many counts were recorded for this clonotype. A library made for alpha chains picked up this beta chain off target, so its size means little. The chain carries TRBV11-2 and TRBJ2-3, with D possibly matching TRBD1 (5 bases). The germline V and J ends were trimmed by 0 bases and 7 bases, with 11 bases remaining between them. Germline CDR1 reads SGHAT; CDR2 reads FQNNGV. The CDR3 length is 14 residues. The CDR3 sequence is CASSLDAGKNTQYF. CDR3 in DNA: TGTGCCAGCAGCTTAGATGCAGGGAAGAATACGCAGTATTTT.

In this sample, this clonotype is medium-sized. Because this beta chain is a stray read in a library intended to capture alpha chains, its abundance should not be given much weight. This sequence joins TRBV29-1 and TRBJ1-5; 9 bases align to TRBD1. CDR1 and CDR2 from the germline V gene are SQVTM and ANQGSEA. J was trimmed by 2 bases and V by 4 bases; bases with no gene match: 9. This CDR3 has 16 amino acids. The DNA of the CDR3 is TGCAGCGTTGGGACAGGGGATAGCTCGGGCAATCAGCCCCAGCATTTT. Its protein product is CSVGTGDSSGNQPQHF.